The 30 T cell receptor beta chains below all came from one sample that was sequenced in a study of T cells in women clearing cervical HPV infection. Only in-frame clones appear in the TCRdb table, and some are missing; sequencing was by immunoSEQ multiplex PCR. Seen in this sample are 20,000 to 25,000 clones; the ten most common clones hold 6% to 7%. What was sequenced was blood buffy coat. Every receptor here comes from a woman between 18 and 75 years old with a cervical HPV16 infection that either progressed to CIN3+ or cleared (not recorded which).

With regard to this clone: One junction end does not reproduce the germline sequence, and a read error may be involved. The CDR3 end is not reached by the read, which stops 3 residues before it; the germline J gene fills it in. In the same sample, other DNA sequences code for this CDR3. The chain carries TRBV7-6 and TRBJ1-3; D unresolved. This CDR3 is built from 17 residues. The germline gives CDR1 SGHVS, CDR2 FNYEAQ. The CDR3 sequence is CASSSSPTPSSGNTIYF. The sequenced CDR3 bases are TGTGCCAGCAGCTCCTCACCGACTCCCAGCTCTGGAAACACG.

Regarding this clone: The read halts 3 residues ahead of the CDR3 end, with the missing end drawn from the germline J gene. This rearrangement joins TRBV5-1 to TRBJ1-6; 7 bases line up with TRBD1. This CDR3 comprises 15 residues. Germline CDR1 is SGHRS and CDR2 is YFSETQ. The trim removed 4 bases at V and 10 bases at J, leaving 11 bases unmatched. CDR3 DNA (partial): TGCGCCAGCAGCCTGGGACAGCCTGGAGAGTCACCC. Encoded protein: CASSLGQPGESP. The full CDR3 sequence reads CASSLGQPGESPLHF.

Comments on this clone: The CDR3 extends 3 residues past the end of the read, so its final part is completed from the germline J gene. The rearrangement uses TRBV29-1 and TRBJ1-2; TRBD1 aligns across 7 bases. V was clipped by 6 bases and J by 6 bases; unmatched bases: 7. The CDR3 is made up of 12 amino acids. The V gene's germline CDR1 is SQVTM and CDR2 ANQGSEA. The CDR3 bases that were read are TGCAGCGTGTCAGGGGGGATCGATGGC. Protein: CSVSGGIDG. The CDR3, in full, reads CSVSGGIDGYTF. Drawing the rest from reference TRBV29-1 and TRBJ1-2, the complete variable domain is SAVISQKPSRDICQRGTSLTIQCQVDSQVTMMFWYRQQPGQSLTLIATANQGSEATYESGFVIDKFPISRPNLTFSTLTVSNMSPEDSSIYLCSVSGGIDGYTFGSGTRLTVV.

Points on this clone: The read ends 3 residues before the CDR3 terminus; that terminus is restored from the germline J gene. The V call is TRBV20-1, the J call TRBJ2-7, with 8 positions matching TRBD1. V gave up 6 bases and J gave up 6 bases; unmatched junction bases: 13. Germline V gene lookup returns CDR1 DFQATT and CDR2 SNEGSKA (reference sequence). The CDR3 is 14 residues long. This CDR3 is CSASRGQGWGEQYF. CDR3 bases read: TGCAGTGCCAGCCGCGGACAGGGTTGGGGCGAG.

To note about this clone: The read terminates 3 residues ahead of where the CDR3 ends, so the germline J gene completes it. J is TRBJ2-1 and V is TRBV5-4; D might be TRBD2 (6 bases). V lost 4 bases, J lost 8 bases, and 22 bases lay in between. The CDR3 has 16 residues. Germline-derived CDR1 and CDR2 are SGHNT and YYREEE (reference sequence). The CDR3 DNA, read in part, is TGTGCCAGCAGCGTTGAAAAGCAGGGAGGTGTTGATGAG. Amino acid sequence: CASSVEKQGGVDE. The whole CDR3 reads CASSVEKQGGVDEQFF.

To note about this clone: From the germline J gene comes the end of the CDR3, since the read stops 3 residues before it. The chain uses TRBV12-3 or TRBV12-4 and TRBJ2-3; D gene ambiguous. The CDR3 extends over 13 amino acids. The V end was cut by 8 bases, the J end by 2 bases, with 11 bases between. CDR3 amino acids: CASAVRSTDTQYF. Incomplete CDR3 DNA: TGTGCCAGCGCCGTGAGGTCCACAGATACG.

For this clone: The read ends 3 residues shy of where the CDR3 ends; the end is completed using the germline J gene. The J gene is TRBJ1-2, the V gene TRBV7-8, with D maybe TRBD1 (6 bases). Germline V gives CDR1 SGHVS, CDR2 FQNEAQ. Trimming left V 1 base short and J 2 bases short, with 14 bases between. This CDR3 contains 16 residues. CDR3 sequence: CASSLELSQGNYGYTF. The covered CDR3 bases are TGTGCCAGCAGCTTAGAGTTGTCCCAGGGGAACTATGGC.

On this clone: Read sequence stops 3 residues before the CDR3 end, and the germline J gene provides the missing end. The chain combines TRBV5-1 with TRBJ1-6, with no clear D. This CDR3 has 13 residues. Between the trimmed V and J ends, which lost 0 bases and 7 bases, there was a span of 5 bases. Germline-derived CDR1 and CDR2 are SGHRS and YFSETQ. The chain's CDR3 is CASSLDLNSPLHF. The part of the CDR3 DNA that was read is TGCGCCAGCAGCTTGGACCTAAATTCACCC.

About this clone itself: Read coverage stops 3 residues before the CDR3 terminus; the germline J gene supplies the remainder. This rearrangement joins TRBV11-3 to TRBJ2-3, with D tentatively TRBD2 (6 bases). Germline V gives CDR1 SGHNT, CDR2 YENEEA. Trimming left V 3 bases short and J 4 bases short, with 14 bases between. CDR3 length: 15 residues. The CDR3 sequence: CASSFVGGGADTQYF. The covered CDR3 bases are TGTGCCAGCAGCTTTGTGGGAGGCGGGGCAGATACG.

Note on this clone: The CDR3 is cut off 3 residues early in the read; its end comes from the germline J gene. This chain links TRBV20-1 with TRBJ2-7, with 7 bases aligning to TRBD2. From germline, CDR1 is DFQATT and CDR2 SNEGSKA (reference sequence). V dropped 0 bases and J dropped 4; count of bases not matched to a gene: 12. This CDR3 spans 16 amino acids. CDR3 in amino acids: CSARDEGGAPSYEQYF. Incomplete CDR3 DNA: TGCAGTGCTAGAGATGAGGGAGGGGCTCCCTCTTACGAG.

Note on this clone: The CDR3 end lies 3 residues beyond the end of the read and is filled in from the germline J gene. The rearrangement joins TRBV7-9 to TRBJ1-2; no clear D gene. Germline V gives CDR1 SEHNR, CDR2 FQNEAQ (reference sequence). The length of the CDR3 is 12 residues. The CDR3 bases that were read are TGTGCCAGCAGCTTAGGTTCTAATGAC. Residues: CASSLGSND. The CDR3 as a whole reads CASSLGSNDYTF.

CDR3 residues: CASSYRSRGSYEQYF. The CDR3 bases that were read are TGTGCCAGTAGTTATAGATCCAGGGGGAGTTACGAG. V usage is TRBV19 and J usage is TRBJ2-7; 7 nucleotides align to TRBD1. The read comes to an end 3 residues before the CDR3 does, leaving the germline J gene to fill in the end. The trim removed 5 bases at V and 4 bases at J, leaving 11 bases unmatched. Germline V gene sequence: CDR1 LNHDA, CDR2 SQIVND (reference sequence). The CDR3 runs to 15 residues. The variable domain in full, with the rest retrieved from reference TRBV19 and TRBJ2-7, is DGGITQSPKYLFRKEGQNVTLSCEQNLNHDAMYWYRQDPGQGLRLIYYSQIVNDFQKGDIAEGYSVSREKKESFPLTVTSAQKNPTAFYLCASSYRSRGSYEQYFGPGTRLTVT.

CDR3 protein: CASSEHNYGYTF. CDR3 DNA (partial): TGTGCCAGCAGTGAACATAACTATGGC. This chain links TRBV6-1 with TRBJ1-2; no firm D call. The read ends 3 residues shy of where the CDR3 ends; the end is completed using the germline J gene. The CDR3 has 12 amino acids. The germline V gene encodes CDR1 MNHNS and CDR2 SASEGT. V lost 2 bases and J 1 base, leaving 2 bases between the germline ends.

As to this clone: Read coverage stops 3 residues before the CDR3 terminus; the germline J gene supplies the remainder. The chain joins TRBV2 to TRBJ2-3; D not resolved. This CDR3 is 15 amino acids long. In germline, CDR1 is SNHLY, CDR2 FYNNEI. The CDR3 protein is CASSVRQFSNQPQYF. The part of the CDR3 DNA that was read is TGTGCCAGCAGTGTGCGTCAGTTTAGCAATCAGCCG.

On this clone: Read data end 3 residues before the CDR3 end; the end is taken from the germline J gene. The J gene is TRBJ1-2, the V gene TRBV18; D is unresolved. The CDR3 runs to 15 residues. Germline V gene lookup returns CDR1 KGHSH and CDR2 LQKENI. CDR3 region: CASSPIPSGPDTYTF. CDR3 bases read: TGTGCCAGCTCACCAATTCCTAGCGGGCCAGATACC.

Worth noting for this clone: From the germline J gene comes the end of the CDR3, since the read stops 3 residues before it. The chain is built from TRBV20-1 and TRBJ1-1; no clear D. V gave up 1 base and J gave up 0 bases, with 6 bases separating them. CDR3 length: 13 amino acids. Germline V gene lookup returns CDR1 DFQATT and CDR2 SNEGSKA (reference sequence). CDR3 sequence: CSARADLNTEAFF. CDR3 DNA, as far as it was read: TGCAGTGCTAGAGCAGATTTGAACACTGAA.

Comment on this clone: The CDR3 end is not reached by the read, which stops 3 residues before it; the germline J gene fills it in. The V and J genes are TRBV7-9 and TRBJ1-2, with D uncertain. The CDR3 has 12 amino acids. Per germline, CDR1 SEHNR and CDR2 FQNEAQ (reference sequence). The chain's CDR3 is CASSTSTDTYTF. The sequenced part of the CDR3 DNA is TGTGCCAGCAGCACAAGCACAGATACC. Drawing the rest from reference TRBV7-9 and TRBJ1-2, the complete variable domain is DTGVSQNPRHKITKRGQNVTFRCDPISEHNRLYWYRQTLGQGPEFLTYFQNEAQLEKSRLLSDRFSAERPKGSFSTLEIQRTEQGDSAMYLCASSTSTDTYTFGSGTRLTVV.

In regard to this clone: The sequenced fragment ends 3 residues before the CDR3 boundary, so the rest is inferred from the germline J gene. The chain has TRBV5-5 and TRBJ1-5; tentatively, D is TRBD1 (5 bases). The germline CDR1 and CDR2 sequences are SGHKS and YYEKEE (reference sequence). This CDR3 region has 15 residues. V dropped 3 bases and J dropped 3 bases, with 13 bases sitting between them. CDR3 amino acids: CASSSQGLDNQPQHF. The sequenced part of the CDR3 DNA is TGTGCCAGCAGCTCGCAGGGTTTGGACAATCAGCCC.

This clone is identified as medium-sized (0.01 to 0.1%) from frequency. The read halts 3 residues ahead of the CDR3 end, with the missing end drawn from the germline J gene. The genes are TRBV7-6 and TRBJ2-7; TRBD1 is a possible D gene (6 bases). Germline V lookup: CDR1 SGHVS, CDR2 FNYEAQ. V was trimmed by 7 bases and J by 0 bases, leaving 13 bases between them. This CDR3 is 14 amino acids long. The CDR3 DNA, read in part, is TGTGCCAGCACCCAAGGGGGTAACTCCTACGAG. As protein: CASTQGGNSYE. The whole CDR3 is CASTQGGNSYEQYF.

In the case of this clone: Read sequence stops 3 residues before the CDR3 end, and the germline J gene provides the missing end. The chain is built from TRBV18 and TRBJ1-5; D possibly corresponds to TRBD1 (6 bases). Germline CDR1 and CDR2: KGHSH and LQKENI. V lost 6 bases and J 3 bases, leaving 18 bases between the germline ends. CDR3 size: 16 residues. CDR3 in amino acids: CASSSVQGGINQPQHF. CDR3 bases read: TGTGCCAGCTCCTCTGTACAAGGGGGTATCAATCAGCCC.

Of note for this clone: Read sequence stops 3 residues before the CDR3 end, and the germline J gene provides the missing end. The chain couples TRBV18 to TRBJ2-2, with TRBD1 matching 7 bases. The CDR3 is 16 residues long. Germline V lookup: CDR1 KGHSH, CDR2 LQKENI. Incomplete CDR3 DNA: TGTGCCAGCTCACCATTCGAAGGGGGCCCCCATTCACCG. Translated, it gives CASSPFEGGPHSP. The whole CDR3 sequence is CASSPFEGGPHSPLFF.

As regards this clone: The read comes to an end 3 residues before the CDR3 does, leaving the germline J gene to fill in the end. The V gene is TRBV7-2, the J gene TRBJ2-7, with 12 bases fitting TRBD2. The CDR3 spans 15 residues. With V trimmed by 4 bases and J by 5 bases, 6 bases remained unmatched. Germline-derived CDR1 and CDR2 are SGHTA and FQGNSA. CDR3 bases read: TGTGCCAGCAGCTGGCGACTAGCGGGAGCCCACGAG. It translates to CASSWRLAGAHE. The full CDR3 reads CASSWRLAGAHEQYF.

Worth noting for this clone: The read falls 3 residues short of the CDR3 end, and the missing part is taken from the germline J gene. The rearrangement joins TRBV2 to TRBJ2-1; the D is unclear. Germline V gene data show CDR1 as SNHLY and CDR2 as FYNNEI. Trimming removed 5 bases at V and 2 bases at J, with 16 bases between. The CDR3 is 16 residues long. The CDR3 sequence is CASSFPQGRTYNEQFF. The sequenced part of the CDR3 DNA is TGTGCCAGCAGTTTCCCTCAAGGTCGTACCTACAATGAG.

As concerns this clone: Read sequence stops 3 residues before the CDR3 end, and the germline J gene provides the missing end. Other DNA sequences in this sample translate to the same CDR3. The V gene is TRBV18, the J gene TRBJ1-3; D perhaps matches TRBD1 (6 bases). The CDR3 totals 17 residues. V gave up 0 bases and J gave up 2 bases, with 14 bases separating them. CDR1 and CDR2 (germline): KGHSH, LQKENI. The sequenced part of the CDR3 DNA is TGTGCCAGCTCACCACCGGGGGGGCACAGGGCTGGAAACACC. It translates to CASSPPGGHRAGNT. The entire CDR3 protein is CASSPPGGHRAGNTIYF.

Remarks on this clone: From the germline J gene comes the end of the CDR3, since the read stops 3 residues before it. The J gene is TRBJ1-1, the V gene TRBV7-9; no clear D gene. The V gene's germline CDR1 is SEHNR and CDR2 FQNEAQ (reference sequence). This CDR3 has 14 amino acids. CDR3 residues: CASSRYPGRETAFF. The CDR3 DNA, read in part, is TGTGCCAGCAGCCGCTACCCGGGTCGCGAGACA.

This CDR3 is CASSVDPANTGELFF. The CDR3 bases that were read are TGTGCCAGCAGCGTAGATCCAGCGAACACCGGGGAG. The chain carries TRBV9 and TRBJ2-2; no reliable D call. The read ends 3 residues before the CDR3 terminus; that terminus is restored from the germline J gene. The V end lost 0 bases, the J end lost 0 bases, and 6 bases lay between the germline ends. Germline CDR1 is SGDLS and CDR2 is YYNGEE. This CDR3 spans 15 amino acids.

CDR3 bases read: TGTGCCAGCAGCTTAATGGGCAGCTCCTACAATGAG. This translates into CASSLMGSSYNE. The full CDR3 protein reads CASSLMGSSYNEQFF. V usage is TRBV7-3 and J usage is TRBJ2-1; the D is unclear. The read stops 3 residues short of the end of the CDR3; the missing end is completed from the germline J gene. Germline-derived CDR1 and CDR2 are SGHTA and FQGTGA. The CDR3 runs 15 residues. With 1 base removed from V and 0 bases from J, the gap between germline ends came to 7 bases.

Concerning this clone itself: Sequence at one end of the junction differs from germline and may be a read error. The CDR3 goes on 3 residues after the read ends, and that part is filled in from the germline J gene. The same CDR3 is also encoded by other DNA sequences in this sample. The chain combines TRBV6-1 with TRBJ1-1; D unresolved. CDR3 length: 14 residues. Germline CDR1 and CDR2: MNHNS and SASEGT. The CDR3 sequence is CASSVRHATTEAFF. The part of the CDR3 DNA that was read is TGTGCTAGCAGTGTTCGGCATGCGACTACTGAA.

The CDR3 here is CASSFGGGLNTGELFF. Incomplete CDR3 DNA: TGTGCCAGCAGCTTTGGGGGGGGCCTGAACACCGGGGAG. This sequence joins TRBV5-4 and TRBJ2-2, with D possibly being TRBD2 (7 bases). Read sequence stops 3 residues before the CDR3 end, and the germline J gene provides the missing end. CDR1 and CDR2 from the germline V gene are SGHNT and YYREEE (reference sequence). V was shortened by 2 bases and J by 1 base, with 12 bases between the two germline ends. CDR3 length: 16 residues. Variable domain in full (rest from reference TRBV5-4 and TRBJ2-2): ETGVTQSPTHLIKTRGQQVTLRCSSQSGHNTVSWYQQALGQGPQFIFQYYREEENGRGNFPPRFSGLQFPNYSSELNVNALELDDSALYLCASSFGGGLNTGELFFGEGSRLTVL.

In regard to this clone: With the read ending 3 residues before the CDR3 end, the germline J gene is used to fill in that end. The V call is TRBV7-2, the J call TRBJ2-2, with TRBD1 as a possible D gene (5 bases). V lost 6 bases and J 5 bases, leaving 10 bases between the germline ends. CDR3 length equals 13 residues. The germline V gene encodes CDR1 SGHTA and CDR2 FQGNSA. CDR3 DNA, as far as it was read: TGTGCCAGCAGGGCCCCAGGGACCGGGGAG. It specifies CASRAPGTGE. The complete CDR3 sequence is CASRAPGTGELFF.